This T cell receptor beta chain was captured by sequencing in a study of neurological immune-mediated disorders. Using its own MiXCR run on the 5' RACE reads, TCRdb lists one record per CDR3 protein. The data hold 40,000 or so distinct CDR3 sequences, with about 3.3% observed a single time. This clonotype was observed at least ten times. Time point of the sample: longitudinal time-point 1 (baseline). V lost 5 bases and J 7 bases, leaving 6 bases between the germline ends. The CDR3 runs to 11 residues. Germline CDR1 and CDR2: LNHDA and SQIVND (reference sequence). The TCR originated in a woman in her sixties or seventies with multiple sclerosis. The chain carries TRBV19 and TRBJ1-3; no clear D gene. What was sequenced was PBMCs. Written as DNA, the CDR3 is TGTGCCAGTAGTGAAAGCAACACCATATATTTT. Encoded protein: CASSESNTIYF.